This entry lists 19 T cell receptor beta chains sequenced from one sample in a study of blood T cell repertoires in COVID-19. The repertoire was sequenced with immunoSEQ multiplex PCR; TCRdb's copy has only in-frame clones and lacks some. In the table there are some 320,000 clones, 85% of which are singletons. The sequencing input was PBMCs or T cells enriched from blood (not recorded which). The receptors derive from a woman between 25 and 40 years old who had been exposed to COVID-19.

The chain uses TRBV28 and TRBJ1-2; no firm D call. V lost 2 bases and J lost 5, with 12 bases in between. This CDR3 is built from 14 residues. Germline V CDR1 and CDR2: MDHEN, SYDVKM. In nucleotides, the CDR3 is TGTGCCAGCAGTTTAGTAGGGTCGGGATATGGCTACACCTTC. It is translated as CASSLVGSGYGYTF.

The rearrangement joins TRBV5-1 to TRBJ2-7, with 11 bases aligning to TRBD2. The V segment lost 1 base and the J segment 6 bases; nucleotides outside the gene matches: 6. The CDR3 runs to 15 residues. Germline V gene sequence: CDR1 SGHRS, CDR2 YFSETQ. The CDR3 DNA reads as TGCGCCAGCAGCTTGAAACTAGCGGGGGTGCCCGAGCAGTACTTC. It encodes CASSLKLAGVPEQYF.

In this sample, this clone turned up once. The chain recombines TRBV28 with TRBJ2-3, with 7 bases lining up with TRBD2. V shed 5 bases and J 3 bases; nucleotides not matched to a gene: 11. From germline, CDR1 is MDHEN and CDR2 SYDVKM. The CDR3 is made up of 16 amino acids. This CDR3 is CASSIPGLKSTDTQYF. Written as DNA, the CDR3 is TGTGCCAGCAGTATACCGGGACTAAAATCAACAGATACGCAGTATTTT.

The genes are TRBV7-9 and TRBJ1-4; the D is unclear. Germline loops: CDR1 SEHNR, CDR2 FQNEAQ (reference sequence). V was trimmed by 2 bases and J by 4 bases, leaving 11 bases between them. This CDR3 contains 15 residues. CDR3 DNA: TGTGCCAGCAGCTTAATAGTCCAGGTTAATGAAAAACTGTTTTTT. Translation gives CASSLIVQVNEKLFF.

V gene TRBV7-2 combines with J gene TRBJ1-3, with TRBD1 identical over 8 bases. There are 13 residues in the CDR3. J was trimmed by 2 bases and V by 6 bases; bases with no gene match: 0. Per germline, CDR1 SGHTA and CDR2 FQGNSA. CDR3 DNA sequence: TGTGCCAGCAGACAGGGGGCTGGAAACACCATATATTTT. This gives the protein CASRQGAGNTIYF.

The chain links TRBV9 to TRBJ2-3, with D possibly being TRBD1 (5 bases). CDR1 and CDR2 from the germline V gene are SGDLS and YYNGEE. This CDR3 contains 15 residues. The V gene lost 0 bases and the J gene lost 5 bases, with 13 bases spanning the gap. CDR3 bases: TGTGCCAGCAGCGTAGATGGTATGGGGCAAGATACGCAGTATTTT. Its translation: CASSVDGMGQDTQYF.

The chain uses TRBV19 and TRBJ1-2; D gene unclear. V dropped 2 bases and J dropped 4 bases, with 8 bases sitting between them. The germline V gene encodes CDR1 LNHDA and CDR2 SQIVND (reference sequence). CDR3 size: 13 residues. The CDR3 loop is CASSIKPFYGYTF. CDR3 DNA: TGTGCCAGTAGTATAAAGCCCTTCTATGGCTACACCTTC.

J is TRBJ1-1 and V is TRBV10-1, with 9 bases lining up with TRBD1. This CDR3 contains 16 residues. The germline gives CDR1 WNHNN, CDR2 SYGVQD (reference sequence). V was pared by 2 bases and J by 9 bases, with 13 bases of the junction left unmatched. This CDR3 reads CASSEHSEQGAGQAFF. The CDR3 region has the DNA TGCGCCAGCAGTGAGCACTCTGAACAGGGGGCCGGTCAAGCTTTCTTT.

CDR3 region: CASSKGMLGGVDTEAFF. The CDR3 DNA sequence: TGTGCCAGCAGCAAAGGGATGCTGGGAGGAGTGGACACTGAAGCTTTCTTT. The genes are TRBV21-1 and TRBJ1-1. TRBV21-1 is a recognized pseudogene. CDR3 length: 17 residues.

This chain connects TRBV6-1 to TRBJ2-1; 8 bases map to TRBD1. CDR1 is MNHNS and CDR2 is SASEGT in the germline V gene. The CDR3 spans 15 residues. V gave up 2 bases and J gave up 0 bases; unmatched junction bases: 0. The CDR3 sequence: CASSETGGSYNEQFF. In nucleotides, the CDR3 is TGTGCCAGCAGTGAAACAGGGGGCTCCTACAATGAGCAGTTCTTC.

This chain connects TRBV4-1 to TRBJ2-7, with TRBD2 identical over 8 bases. Unmatched junction bases numbered 7, after V lost 1 base and J lost 5 bases. Germline values: CDR1 MGHRA, CDR2 YSYEKL. The CDR3 contains 15 residues. Here the CDR3 reads CASSQVSGSDDEQYF. The CDR3 coding sequence is TGCGCCAGCAGCCAAGTCAGCGGGAGTGACGACGAGCAGTACTTC.

This clone showed up just a few times. The chain uses TRBV21-1 and TRBJ1-1. TRBV21-1 is an annotated pseudogene. The CDR3 is made up of 10 amino acids. The CDR3 loop reads CARGGCEAFF. The CDR3 bases are TGTGCCAGGGGCGGGTGTGAAGCTTTCTTT.

J is TRBJ2-3 and V is TRBV19, with 8 bases fitting TRBD2. The junction had 8 bases not matched to a gene; V was cut back by 6 bases and J by 6 bases. CDR1 and CDR2 (germline): LNHDA, SQIVND (reference sequence). The CDR3 length is 14 residues. Here the CDR3 DNA reads TGTGCCAGTAGCCCAGGACTAGCATCGGATACGCAGTATTTT. Protein: CASSPGLASDTQYF.

The rearrangement joins TRBV4-3 to TRBJ2-1; TRBD2 aligns across 8 bases. Germline CDR1 is LGHNA and CDR2 is YSLEER. Trimming cost V 6 bases and J 9 bases; bases outside gene matches: 31. There are 21 residues in the CDR3. The CDR3: CASRYDPVWSLYGGGFSEQFF. The CDR3 DNA sequence: TGCGCCAGCAGATACGACCCAGTATGGAGTTTGTACGGGGGGGGGTTCAGTGAGCAGTTCTTC.

V gene TRBV9 combines with J gene TRBJ1-1, with D possibly being TRBD1 (5 bases). V lost 2 bases, J lost 3 bases, and 11 bases lay in between. The CDR3 sequence is 14 residues long. Per germline, CDR1 SGDLS and CDR2 YYNGEE. The CDR3 loop reads CASSVSGGDTEAFF. The DNA of the CDR3 is TGTGCCAGCAGCGTCTCAGGAGGGGACACTGAAGCTTTCTTT.

The chain uses TRBV30 and TRBJ2-5; D is possibly TRBD1 (5 bases). Germline V lookup: CDR1 GTSNPN, CDR2 SVGIG (reference sequence). Trimming left V 3 bases short and J 5 bases short, with 13 bases between. The CDR3 is 13 residues long. The CDR3 sequence: CAWRTAPGETQYF. CDR3 coding DNA: TGTGCCTGGAGGACAGCCCCCGGGGAGACCCAGTACTTC.

The chain joins TRBV7-2 to TRBJ1-1; D ambiguous. Germline CDR1 SGHTA, CDR2 FQGNSA. Trimming removed 2 bases at V and 2 bases at J, with 9 bases between. The CDR3 totals 14 residues. The CDR3 region is CASSLSDTNTEAFF. In nucleotides, the CDR3 is TGTGCCAGCAGCTTATCCGACACTAACACTGAAGCTTTCTTT. Combining the CDR3 with reference TRBV7-2 and TRBJ1-1 gives the whole variable domain GAGVSQSPSNKVTEKGKDVELRCDPISGHTALYWYRQSLGQGLEFLIYFQGNSAPDKSGLPSDRFSAERTGGSVSTLTIQRTQQEDSAVYLCASSLSDTNTEAFFGQGTRLTVV.

The CDR3 reads CASSYSGTAPGNEQFF. CDR3 sequence (DNA): TGTGCCAGCAGTTACTCCGGGACAGCTCCGGGCAATGAGCAGTTCTTC. The chain employs TRBV7-6 and TRBJ2-1, with 7 bases lining up with TRBD1. The CDR3 is made up of 16 amino acids. J was trimmed by 6 bases and V by 6 bases; bases with no gene match: 14. Per germline, CDR1 SGHVS and CDR2 FNYEAQ.

V usage is TRBV5-1 and J usage is TRBJ2-1; 11 positions match TRBD2. V shed 2 bases, J shed 7 bases, and the junction held 2 bases outside the gene matches. Germline CDR1 reads SGHRS; CDR2 reads YFSETQ. The CDR3 has 14 residues. CDR3 sequence: CASSLLAGENEQFF. The CDR3 nucleotides read TGCGCCAGCAGCTTACTAGCGGGAGAAAATGAGCAGTTCTTC.